This T cell receptor (beta chain) was retrieved from a study of identical twins. This clonotype was found many times. Only healthy Caucasians were enrolled as donors. V lost 6 bases to trimming and J lost 3 bases, with 12 bases between them. Germline values: CDR1 SGHKS, CDR2 YYEKEE (reference sequence). The CDR3 runs to 13 residues. TCRdb re-called the 5' RACE reads with MiXCR, one entry per CDR3 protein. Of roughly 690,000 distinct CDR3 sequences detected, 6.1% appear once; the ten largest clones hold under 2%. Source material: naive T cells sorted from blood. The V call is TRBV5-5, the J call TRBJ2-5; possible D gene TRBD2, 5 bases. This sequence originates from a man aged 18 to 35 in good health. The DNA for the CDR3 is TGTGCCAGCAAGTCGAGGGCCGAAGAGACCCAGTACTTC. Amino acid sequence: CASKSRAEETQYF.